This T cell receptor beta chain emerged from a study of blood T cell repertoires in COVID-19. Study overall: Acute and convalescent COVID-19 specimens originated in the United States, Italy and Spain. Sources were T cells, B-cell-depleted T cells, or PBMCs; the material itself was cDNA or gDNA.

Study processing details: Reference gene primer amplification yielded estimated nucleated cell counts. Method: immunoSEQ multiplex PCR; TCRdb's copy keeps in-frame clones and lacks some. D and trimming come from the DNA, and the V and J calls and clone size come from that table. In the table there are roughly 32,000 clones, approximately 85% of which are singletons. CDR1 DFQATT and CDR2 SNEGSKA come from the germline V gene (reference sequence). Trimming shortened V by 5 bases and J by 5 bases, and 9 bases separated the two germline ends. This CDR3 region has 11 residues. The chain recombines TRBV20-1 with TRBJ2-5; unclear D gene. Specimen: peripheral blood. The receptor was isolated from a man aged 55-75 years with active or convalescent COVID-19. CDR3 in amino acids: CSAVTGETQYF. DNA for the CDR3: TGCAGTGCTGTAACCGGGGAGACCCAGTACTTC.